This T cell receptor beta chain originates from a study of CD8+ T cells in alopecia areata. Findings and caveats of the study: Tofacitinib significantly decreased scalp clonality and expanded CD8+ clones among top 100.

This clone was counted once. Its antigen is still unknown. RNA extraction was followed by reverse transcription into cDNA, which acted as the sequencing template. Profiling relied on immunoSEQ multiplex PCR, and the TCRdb table lists in-frame clones only, not all of them. There are more than 150,000 clones in the sample; roughly 64% occur only once, and about 12% lies in the top ten. Documented treatment: oral pan-JAK inhibitor, 5-10 mg twice daily. The specimen comprised CD8+ T cells sorted from blood, sampled at week 24, from a patient treated with tofacitinib. The receptor comes from a human donor with alopecia areata.

The CDR3, as DNA: TGTGCCAGCAGCTCCCGGGACCCCAGAGGGAAAGAGACCCAGTACTTC. This codes for CASSSRDPRGKETQYF. The rearrangement uses TRBV7-3 and TRBJ2-5; D tentatively reads TRBD1 or TRBD2 (5 bases each). This CDR3 comprises 16 residues. CDR1 is SGHTA and CDR2 is FQGTGA in the germline V gene. V was trimmed by 4 bases and J by 3 bases, leaving 18 bases between them.